Only a few counts were recorded for the clone carrying this T cell receptor beta chain. As yet, its antigen is unknown. This sample is drawn from a study of multiple sclerosis patients with progressive multifocal leukoencephalopathy. The CDR3 totals 15 residues. The trim removed 4 bases at V and 0 bases at J, leaving 5 bases unmatched. CDR1 is LGHNA and CDR2 is YSLEER in the germline V gene. Findings and limits, study-wide: Findings may reflect JC virus infection or just general immunocompromise. Less diverse TRB repertoires were suggested in most PML patients. At PML onset, no shared TRBV or TRBJ gene usage was seen.

The method was immunoSEQ multiplex PCR; TCRdb's version includes in-frame clones alone and lacks a portion of them. The data show tens of thousands of clones, around 93% seen once. Time point reported: before natalizumab initiation. Before the first natalizumab infusion, T0 blood samples were taken. What was sequenced was PBMCs. The rearrangement uses TRBV4-3 and TRBJ1-2; 7 nucleotides agree with TRBD1. The receptor comes from a man aged 25-45 years with multiple sclerosis. The CDR3 coding sequence is TGCGCCAGCAGCCCGAGACAGGGCTCTAACTATGGCTACACCTTC. Amino acids: CASSPRQGSNYGYTF.